The text below deals with one TCR beta chain. The sample is drawn from a study of cytomegalovirus exposure and HLA in healthy donors. The overall study: Clustering assigned about four fifths of the approximately 370 genotyped donors to the Caucasian-associated ancestry cluster.

This CDR3 region has 13 residues. V lost 5 bases, J lost 1 base, and 7 bases lay in between. Looked up from germline, CDR1 is SEHNR and CDR2 is FQNEAQ (reference sequence). Primers included in the PCR were 60 Vbeta and 13 Jbeta primers. As handled by the study authors: Counted up in a later analysis, unique TCR beta chains came to about 83 million, with around 10 million shared. The table came from immunoSEQ multiplex PCR; TCRdb's copy has only in-frame clones and leaves some out. For V, J and clone size, that table is used; D and trimming come from the DNA. The table lists 40,000 to 50,000 clones, with more than 0.95% in the top ten.

J is TRBJ2-3 and V is TRBV7-9, with no clear D. The specimen was PBMCs. The source of this sequence is a woman in her 40s in good health and CMV-seronegative. CDR3 coding DNA: TGTGCCAGCAGCACCCCGGGCACAGATACGCAGTATTTT. The encoded protein is CASSTPGTDTQYF.